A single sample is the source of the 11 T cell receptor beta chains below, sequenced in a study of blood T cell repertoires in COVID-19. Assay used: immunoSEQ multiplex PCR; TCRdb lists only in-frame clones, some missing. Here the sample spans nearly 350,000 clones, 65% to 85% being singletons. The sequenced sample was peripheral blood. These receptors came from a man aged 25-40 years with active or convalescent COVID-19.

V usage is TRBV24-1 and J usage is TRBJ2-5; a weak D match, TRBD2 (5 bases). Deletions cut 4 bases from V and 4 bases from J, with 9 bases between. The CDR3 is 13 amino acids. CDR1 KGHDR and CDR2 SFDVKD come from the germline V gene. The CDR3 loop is CATSDPSSETQYF. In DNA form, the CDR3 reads TGTGCCACCAGTGACCCTAGCTCAGAGACCCAGTACTTC.

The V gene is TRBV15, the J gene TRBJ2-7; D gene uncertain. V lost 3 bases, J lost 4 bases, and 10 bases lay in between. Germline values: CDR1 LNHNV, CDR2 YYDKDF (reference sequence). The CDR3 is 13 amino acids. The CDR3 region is CATSRIGQYEQYF. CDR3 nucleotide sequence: TGTGCCACCAGCAGGATCGGTCAATACGAGCAGTACTTC. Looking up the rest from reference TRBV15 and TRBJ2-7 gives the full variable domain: DAMVIQNPRYQVTQFGKPVTLSCSQTLNHNVMYWYQQKSSQAPKLLFHYYDKDFNNEADTPDNFQSRRPNTSFCFLDIRSPGLGDTAMYLCATSRIGQYEQYFGPGTRLTVT.

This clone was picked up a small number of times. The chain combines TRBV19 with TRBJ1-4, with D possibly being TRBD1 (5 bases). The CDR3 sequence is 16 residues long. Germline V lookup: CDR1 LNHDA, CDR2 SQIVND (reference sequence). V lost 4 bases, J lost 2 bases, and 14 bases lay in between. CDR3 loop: CASSTGAGGTNEKLFF. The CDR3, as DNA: TGTGCCAGTAGTACAGGAGCGGGGGGTACTAATGAAAAACTGTTTTTT. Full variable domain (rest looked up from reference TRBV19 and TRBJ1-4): DGGITQSPKYLFRKEGQNVTLSCEQNLNHDAMYWYRQDPGQGLRLIYYSQIVNDFQKGDIAEGYSVSREKKESFPLTVTSAQKNPTAFYLCASSTGAGGTNEKLFFGSGTQLSVL.

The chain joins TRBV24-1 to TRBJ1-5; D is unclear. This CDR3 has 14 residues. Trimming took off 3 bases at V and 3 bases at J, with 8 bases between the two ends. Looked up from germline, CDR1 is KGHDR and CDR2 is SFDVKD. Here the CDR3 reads CATSDPLYNQPQHF. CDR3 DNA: TGTGCCACCAGTGATCCTTTATACAATCAGCCCCAGCATTTT.

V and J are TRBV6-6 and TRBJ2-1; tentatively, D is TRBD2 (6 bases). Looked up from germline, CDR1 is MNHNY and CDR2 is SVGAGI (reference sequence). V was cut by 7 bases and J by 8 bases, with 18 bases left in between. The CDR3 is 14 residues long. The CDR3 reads CASKKGTSVDEQFF. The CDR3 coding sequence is TGTGCCAGCAAAAAGGGGACTTCGGTTGATGAGCAGTTCTTC.

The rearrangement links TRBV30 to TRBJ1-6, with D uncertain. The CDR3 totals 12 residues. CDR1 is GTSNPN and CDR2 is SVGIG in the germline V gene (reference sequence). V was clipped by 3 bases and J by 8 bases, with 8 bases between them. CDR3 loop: CAWSLRYSPLHF. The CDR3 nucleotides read TGTGCCTGGAGCCTCCGGTATTCACCCCTCCACTTT.

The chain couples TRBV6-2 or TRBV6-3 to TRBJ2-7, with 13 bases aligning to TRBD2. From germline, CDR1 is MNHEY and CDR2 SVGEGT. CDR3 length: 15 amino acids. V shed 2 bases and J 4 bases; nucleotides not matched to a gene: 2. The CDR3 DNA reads TGTGCCAGCAGTTACACTAGCGGGAGGGTGTACGAGCAGTACTTC. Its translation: CASSYTSGRVYEQYF.

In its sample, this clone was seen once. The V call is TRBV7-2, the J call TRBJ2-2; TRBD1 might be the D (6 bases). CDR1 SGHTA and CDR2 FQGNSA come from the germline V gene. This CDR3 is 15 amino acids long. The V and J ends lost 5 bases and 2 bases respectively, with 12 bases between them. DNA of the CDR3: TGTGCCAGCAGCAAAACCGGGACAAACACCGGGGAGCTGTTTTTT. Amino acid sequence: CASSKTGTNTGELFF. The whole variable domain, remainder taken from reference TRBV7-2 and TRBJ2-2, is GAGVSQSPSNKVTEKGKDVELRCDPISGHTALYWYRQSLGQGLEFLIYFQGNSAPDKSGLPSDRFSAERTGGSVSTLTIQRTQQEDSAVYLCASSKTGTNTGELFFGEGSRLTVL.

The CDR3 region has the DNA TGTGCCAGCACACAGGGGCCCAATCAGCCCCAGCATTTT. Translated: CASTQGPNQPQHF. The chain is built from TRBV7-9 and TRBJ1-5; 7 positions agree with TRBD1. Trimming took 7 bases from V and 3 from J; bases not matched to a gene: 3. Germline V gives CDR1 SEHNR, CDR2 FQNEAQ (reference sequence). The CDR3 sequence is 13 residues long.

CDR3 DNA: TGTGCCAGCAGCTTAGTTGGGGGCGTCAATCAGCCCCAGCATTTT. Protein: CASSLVGGVNQPQHF. This chain connects TRBV7-8 to TRBJ1-5, with TRBD1 as a possible D gene (6 bases). The CDR3 is 15 residues long. Germline V gene sequence: CDR1 SGHVS, CDR2 FQNEAQ. V was cut by 1 base and J by 3 bases, with 10 bases left in between. Combining the CDR3 with reference TRBV7-8 and TRBJ1-5 gives the whole variable domain GAGVSQSPRYKVAKRGQDVALRCDPISGHVSLFWYQQALGQGPEFLTYFQNEAQLDKSGLPSDRFFAERPEGSVSTLKIQRTQQEDSAVYLCASSLVGGVNQPQHFGDGTRLSIL.

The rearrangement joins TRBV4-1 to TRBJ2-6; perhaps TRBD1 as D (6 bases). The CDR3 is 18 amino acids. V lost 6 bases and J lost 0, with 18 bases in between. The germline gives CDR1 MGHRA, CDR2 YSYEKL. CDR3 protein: CASSRGKIRASGANVLTF. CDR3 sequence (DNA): TGCGCCAGCAGTAGGGGGAAGATCCGGGCCTCTGGGGCCAACGTCCTGACTTTC.